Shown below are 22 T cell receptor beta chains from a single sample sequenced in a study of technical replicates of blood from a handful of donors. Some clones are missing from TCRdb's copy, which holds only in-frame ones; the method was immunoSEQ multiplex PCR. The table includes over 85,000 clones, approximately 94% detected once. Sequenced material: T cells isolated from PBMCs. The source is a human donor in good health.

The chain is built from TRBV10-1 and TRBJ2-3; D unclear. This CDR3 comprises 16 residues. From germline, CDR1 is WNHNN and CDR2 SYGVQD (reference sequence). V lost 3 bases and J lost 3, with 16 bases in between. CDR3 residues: CASSDRSAHITDTQYF. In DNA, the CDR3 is TGCGCCAGCAGTGATCGGAGCGCCCACATAACAGATACGCAGTATTTT.

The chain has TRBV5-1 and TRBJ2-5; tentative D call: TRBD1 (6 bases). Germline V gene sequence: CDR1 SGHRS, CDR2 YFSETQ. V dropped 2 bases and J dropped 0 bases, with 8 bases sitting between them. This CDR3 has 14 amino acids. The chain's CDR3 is CASSFTGHQETQYF. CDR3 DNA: TGCGCCAGCAGCTTCACAGGGCACCAAGAGACCCAGTACTTC.

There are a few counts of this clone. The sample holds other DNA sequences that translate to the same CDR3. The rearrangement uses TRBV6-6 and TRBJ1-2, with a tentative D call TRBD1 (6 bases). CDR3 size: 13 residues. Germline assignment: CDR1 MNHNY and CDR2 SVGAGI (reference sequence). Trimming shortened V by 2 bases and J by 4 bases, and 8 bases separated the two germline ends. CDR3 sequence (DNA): TGTGCCAGCAGTTACGACAGGTCCTATGGCTACACCTTC. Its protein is CASSYDRSYGYTF.

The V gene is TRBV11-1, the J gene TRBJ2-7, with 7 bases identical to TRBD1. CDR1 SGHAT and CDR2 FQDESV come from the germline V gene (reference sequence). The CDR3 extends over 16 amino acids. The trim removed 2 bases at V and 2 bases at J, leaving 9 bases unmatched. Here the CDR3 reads CASSLWGTVKAYEQYF. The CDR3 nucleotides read TGTGCCAGCAGCTTATGGGGGACAGTGAAGGCCTACGAGCAGTACTTC.

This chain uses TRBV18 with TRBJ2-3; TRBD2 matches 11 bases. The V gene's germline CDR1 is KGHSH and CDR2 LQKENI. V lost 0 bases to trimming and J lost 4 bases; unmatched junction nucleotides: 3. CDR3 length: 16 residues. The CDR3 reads CASSPPSGGAPDTQYF. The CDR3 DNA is TGTGCCAGCTCACCACCTAGCGGGGGGGCCCCAGATACGCAGTATTTT.

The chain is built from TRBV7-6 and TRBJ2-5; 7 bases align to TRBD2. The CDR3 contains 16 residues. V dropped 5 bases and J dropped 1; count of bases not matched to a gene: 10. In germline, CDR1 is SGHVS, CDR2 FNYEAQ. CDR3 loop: CASSKGGRAIQETQYF. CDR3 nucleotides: TGTGCCAGCAGCAAAGGAGGGAGGGCGATCCAAGAGACCCAGTACTTC.

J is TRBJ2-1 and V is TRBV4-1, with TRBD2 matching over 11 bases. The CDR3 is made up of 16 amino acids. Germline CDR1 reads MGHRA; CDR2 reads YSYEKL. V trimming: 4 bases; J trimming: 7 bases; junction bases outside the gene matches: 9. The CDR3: CASSLRTSGGGNEQFF. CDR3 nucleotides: TGCGCCAGCAGCCTTCGCACTAGCGGGGGTGGTAATGAGCAGTTCTTC.

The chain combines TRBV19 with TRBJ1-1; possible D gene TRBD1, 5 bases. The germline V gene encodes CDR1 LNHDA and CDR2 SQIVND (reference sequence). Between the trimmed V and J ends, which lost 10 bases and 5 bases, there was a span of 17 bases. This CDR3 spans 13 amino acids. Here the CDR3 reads CATKDRGRTEAFF. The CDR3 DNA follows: TGTGCCACCAAAGACCGGGGGAGAACTGAAGCTTTCTTT. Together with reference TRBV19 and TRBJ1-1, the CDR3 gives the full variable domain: DGGITQSPKYLFRKEGQNVTLSCEQNLNHDAMYWYRQDPGQGLRLIYYSQIVNDFQKGDIAEGYSVSREKKESFPLTVTSAQKNPTAFYLCATKDRGRTEAFFGQGTRLTVV.

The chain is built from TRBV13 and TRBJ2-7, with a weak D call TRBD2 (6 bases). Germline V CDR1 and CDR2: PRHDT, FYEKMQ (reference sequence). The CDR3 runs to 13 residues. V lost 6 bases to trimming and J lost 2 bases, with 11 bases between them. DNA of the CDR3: TGTGCCAGCAGTCTCGGGAGCCCCTACGAGCAGTACTTC. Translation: CASSLGSPYEQYF.

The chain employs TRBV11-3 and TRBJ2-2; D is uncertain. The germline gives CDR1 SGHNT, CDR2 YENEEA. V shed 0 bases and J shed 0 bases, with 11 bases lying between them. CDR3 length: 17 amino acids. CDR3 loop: CASSLEKAFANTGELFF. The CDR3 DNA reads TGTGCCAGCAGCTTAGAAAAAGCCTTCGCGAACACCGGGGAGCTGTTTTTT.

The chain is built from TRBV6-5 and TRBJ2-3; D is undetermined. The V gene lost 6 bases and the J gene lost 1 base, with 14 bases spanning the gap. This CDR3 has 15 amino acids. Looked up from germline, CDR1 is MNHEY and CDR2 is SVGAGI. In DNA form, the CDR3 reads TGTGCCAGCAGCCCTCAGAAGTACCGCACAGATACGCAGTATTTT. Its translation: CASSPQKYRTDTQYF.

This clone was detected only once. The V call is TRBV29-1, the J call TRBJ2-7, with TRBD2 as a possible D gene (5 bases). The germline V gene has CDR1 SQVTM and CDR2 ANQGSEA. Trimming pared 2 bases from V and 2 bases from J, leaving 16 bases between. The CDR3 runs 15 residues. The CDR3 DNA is TGCAGCGTTGAAACTGGGAGCCAGGACCCCTACGAGCAGTACTTC. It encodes CSVETGSQDPYEQYF.

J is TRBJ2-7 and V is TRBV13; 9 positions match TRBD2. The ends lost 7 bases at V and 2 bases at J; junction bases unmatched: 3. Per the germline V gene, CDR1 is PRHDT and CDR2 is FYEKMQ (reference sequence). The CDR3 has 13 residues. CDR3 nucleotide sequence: TGTGCCAGCAAGGCTAGCGGGGCCTACGAGCAGTACTTC. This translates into CASKASGAYEQYF. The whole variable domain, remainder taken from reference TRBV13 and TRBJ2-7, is AAGVIQSPRHLIKEKRETATLKCYPIPRHDTVYWYQQGPGQDPQFLISFYEKMQSDKGSIPDRFSAQQFSDYHSELNMSSLELGDSALYFCASKASGAYEQYFGPGTRLTVT.

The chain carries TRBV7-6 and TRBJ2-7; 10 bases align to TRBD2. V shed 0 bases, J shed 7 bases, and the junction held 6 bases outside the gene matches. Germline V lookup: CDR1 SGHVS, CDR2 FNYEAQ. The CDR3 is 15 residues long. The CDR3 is CASSLAGSGGVEQYF. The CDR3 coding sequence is TGTGCCAGCAGCTTAGCAGGCAGCGGGGGGGTAGAGCAGTACTTC.

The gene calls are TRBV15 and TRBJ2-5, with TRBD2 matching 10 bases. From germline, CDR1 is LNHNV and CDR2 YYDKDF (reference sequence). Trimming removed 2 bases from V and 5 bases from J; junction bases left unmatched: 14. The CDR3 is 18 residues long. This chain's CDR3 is CATSRLSSGSPVWETQYF. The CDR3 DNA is TGTGCCACCAGCAGACTTTCTAGCGGGAGCCCGGTGTGGGAGACCCAGTACTTC. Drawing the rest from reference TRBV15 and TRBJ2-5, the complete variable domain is DAMVIQNPRYQVTQFGKPVTLSCSQTLNHNVMYWYQQKSSQAPKLLFHYYDKDFNNEADTPDNFQSRRPNTSFCFLDIRSPGLGDTAMYLCATSRLSSGSPVWETQYFGPGTRLLVL.

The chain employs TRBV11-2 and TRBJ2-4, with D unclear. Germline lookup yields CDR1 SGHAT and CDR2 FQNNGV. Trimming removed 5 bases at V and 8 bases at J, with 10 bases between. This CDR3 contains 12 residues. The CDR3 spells CASSPYQDIQYF. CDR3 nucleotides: TGTGCCAGCAGCCCATATCAGGACATTCAGTACTTC.

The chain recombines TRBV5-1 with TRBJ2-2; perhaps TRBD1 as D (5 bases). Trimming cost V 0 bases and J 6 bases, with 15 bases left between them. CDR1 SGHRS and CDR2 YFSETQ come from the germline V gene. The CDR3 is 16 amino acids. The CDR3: CASSLAGGGAPGELFF. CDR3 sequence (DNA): TGCGCCAGCAGCTTGGCCGGCGGTGGGGCTCCCGGGGAGCTGTTTTTT.

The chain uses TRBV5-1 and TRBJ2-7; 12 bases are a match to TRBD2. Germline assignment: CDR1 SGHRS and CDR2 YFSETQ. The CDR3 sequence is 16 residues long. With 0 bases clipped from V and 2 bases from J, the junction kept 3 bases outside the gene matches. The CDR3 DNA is TGCGCCAGCAGCTTGGGGACTAGCGGGGCTACCTACGAGCAGTACTTC. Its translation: CASSLGTSGATYEQYF.

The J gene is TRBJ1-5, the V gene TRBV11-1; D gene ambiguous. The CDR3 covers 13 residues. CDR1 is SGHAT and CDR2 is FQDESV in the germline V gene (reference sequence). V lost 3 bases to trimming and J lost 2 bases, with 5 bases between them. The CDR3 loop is CASSFGGNQPQHF. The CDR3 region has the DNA TGTGCCAGCAGCTTCGGGGGCAATCAGCCCCAGCATTTT.

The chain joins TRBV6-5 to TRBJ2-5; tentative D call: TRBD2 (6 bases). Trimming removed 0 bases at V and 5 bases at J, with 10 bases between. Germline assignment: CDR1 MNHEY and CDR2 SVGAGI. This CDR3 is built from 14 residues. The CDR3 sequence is CASSYSWLAETQYF. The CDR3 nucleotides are TGTGCCAGCAGTTACTCGTGGCTAGCGGAGACCCAGTACTTC.

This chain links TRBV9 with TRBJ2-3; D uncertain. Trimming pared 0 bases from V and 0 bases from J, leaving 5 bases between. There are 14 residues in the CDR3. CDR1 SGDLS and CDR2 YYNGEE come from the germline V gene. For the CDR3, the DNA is TGTGCCAGCAGCGTAGGCGGAAGCACAGATACGCAGTATTTT. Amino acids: CASSVGGSTDTQYF.

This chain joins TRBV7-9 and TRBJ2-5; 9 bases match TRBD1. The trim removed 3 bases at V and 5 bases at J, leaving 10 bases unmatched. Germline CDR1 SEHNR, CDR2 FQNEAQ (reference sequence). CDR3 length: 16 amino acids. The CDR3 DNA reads TGTGCCAGCAGCTTGAGTGGACAGGGGCTGGGCGAGACCCAGTACTTC. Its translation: CASSLSGQGLGETQYF.